The 8 T cell receptor beta chains below were found in one sample sequenced in a study of cytomegalovirus exposure and HLA in healthy donors. Researchers ran the PCR with 60 Vbeta and 13 Jbeta primers. Only in-frame clones appear in the TCRdb table, and some are missing; sequencing was by immunoSEQ multiplex PCR. The sample yields approximately 85,000 clones, over 70% seen once. Material: PBMCs. These receptors all stem from a man between 45 and 60 years old in good health and CMV-seropositive.

This clone was counted between two and nine times. The chain carries TRBV5-1 and TRBJ2-2; D call uncertain. Germline V gene sequence: CDR1 SGHRS, CDR2 YFSETQ. The V and J ends lost 4 bases and 1 base respectively, with 11 bases between them. The CDR3 covers 15 residues. CDR3 bases: TGCGCCAGCAGCACCGGCTCAGGGAACACCGGGGAGCTGTTTTTT. Its protein product is CASSTGSGNTGELFF.

Concerning this clone: Mismatch with germline at one junction end may stem from a read error. The rearrangement uses TRBV12-5 and TRBJ2-7; 7 bases map to TRBD1. Germline V gene lookup returns CDR1 LGHNT and CDR2 FRNRAP. This CDR3 comprises 11 residues. CDR3 amino acids: CASGTEGARDF. DNA of the CDR3: TGTGCTAGTGGTACAGAGGGGGCAAGGGACTTC.

J is TRBJ1-2 and V is TRBV6-1, with 10 nucleotides matching TRBD1. Unmatched junction bases numbered 6, after V lost 4 bases and J lost 7 bases. Germline CDR1 reads MNHNS; CDR2 reads SASEGT. The CDR3 contains 14 residues. CDR3 coding DNA: TGTGCCAGCAGTGGGACAGGGGGGTTTGGTGGCTACACCTTC. As protein: CASSGTGGFGGYTF.

V usage is TRBV27 and J usage is TRBJ1-1; D perhaps matches TRBD1 (6 bases). In germline, CDR1 is MNHEY, CDR2 SMNVEV (reference sequence). Trimming took 4 bases from V and 7 from J, leaving 13 bases between them. This CDR3 comprises 13 residues. CDR3 amino acids: CASSSRTALEAFF. The CDR3 DNA reads as TGTGCCAGCAGTTCTAGGACAGCCCTTGAAGCTTTCTTT.

The sample holds one count of this clone. One end of the junction is discordant with germline, which a read error may explain. The rearrangement links TRBV5-1 to TRBJ2-4; TRBD2 is a possible D gene (5 bases). The CDR3 length is 16 residues. From germline, CDR1 is SGHRS and CDR2 YFSETQ. Here the CDR3 DNA reads TGCGCCAGCAGCTTGGAGGGAGACCGAATTAGAAACAGTCAGTACTTC. Translated, it gives CASSLEGDRIRNSQYF. Looking up the rest from reference TRBV5-1 and TRBJ2-4 gives the full variable domain: KAGVTQTPRYLIKTRGQQVTLSCSPISGHRSVSWYQQTPGQGLQFLFEYFSETQRNKGNFPGRFSGRQFSNSRSEMNVSTLELGDSALYLCASSLEGDRIRNSQYFGAGTRLSVL.

There are a few counts of this clone. This sequence joins TRBV6-1 and TRBJ1-1; 7 bases are a match to TRBD1. Losses at the gene ends were 10 bases for V and 1 base for J; bases not matched to a gene: 6. Germline assignment: CDR1 MNHNS and CDR2 SASEGT. The CDR3 runs to 13 residues. CDR3 in DNA: TGTGCCAACAGGGGACAGCCGAACACTGAAGCTTTCTTT. Protein sequence: CANRGQPNTEAFF.

The genes are TRBV6-1 and TRBJ2-7; 7 positions match TRBD1. After removal of 8 bases from V and 6 bases from J, the junction contained 16 bases not matched to a gene. From germline, CDR1 is MNHNS and CDR2 SASEGT. The CDR3 runs 15 residues. Here the CDR3 reads CASLGTGQSYGEQYF. DNA for the CDR3: TGTGCCAGCCTTGGTACGGGACAGTCCTACGGCGAGCAGTACTTC.

The J gene is TRBJ1-5, the V gene TRBV18; D ambiguous. Trimming shortened V by 4 bases and J by 0 bases, and 13 bases separated the two germline ends. The germline CDR1 and CDR2 sequences are KGHSH and LQKENI. The CDR3 sequence is 16 residues long. CDR3 sequence (DNA): TGTGCCAGCTCACAGATTCAGGTCGGTAGCAATCAGCCCCAGCATTTT. It encodes CASSQIQVGSNQPQHF.